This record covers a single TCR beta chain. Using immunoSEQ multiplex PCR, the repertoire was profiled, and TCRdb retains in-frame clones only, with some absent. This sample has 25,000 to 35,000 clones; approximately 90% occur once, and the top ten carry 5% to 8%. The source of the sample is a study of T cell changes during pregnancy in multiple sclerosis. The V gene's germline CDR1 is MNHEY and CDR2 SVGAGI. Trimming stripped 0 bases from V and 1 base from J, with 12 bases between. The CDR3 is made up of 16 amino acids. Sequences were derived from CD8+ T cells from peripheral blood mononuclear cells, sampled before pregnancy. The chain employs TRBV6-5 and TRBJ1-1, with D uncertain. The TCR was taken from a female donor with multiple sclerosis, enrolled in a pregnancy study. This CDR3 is CASSYSMERGNTEAFF. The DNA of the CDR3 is TGTGCCAGCAGTTACTCGATGGAGCGGGGGAACACTGAAGCTTTCTTT.